Sequencing of this T cell receptor beta chain was carried out in a study of technical replicates of blood from a handful of donors (dated by TCRdb to 2017 to 2019). This clone was observed once. Its antigen remains undetermined. Base qualities are not at hand, and no much larger clone is one base apart. The CDR3 spans 15 residues, from the cysteine through the phenylalanine. Only the CDR3 portion is preserved as DNA: 45 bases, with reading frame beginning at the first base. According to the germline V gene (reference sequence), CDR1 reads MNHEY and CDR2 reads SMNVEV. Deletion took 3 bases off V and 4 bases off J, with a span of 16 bases between the germline ends. Receptor amplification or capture employed the immunoSEQ multiplex PCR assay. The clones in this table, taken by TCRdb from immuneACCESS, are in-frame only. Not every clone is retained; where verified, under half of the shortfall comes from an unresolved V gene, and the cause of the rest is unknown. Counted in this sample were nearly 90,000 clones; approximately 95% of them appeared once. The ten largest clonotypes hold around 0.3% of the sample.

The receptor was isolated from a human donor in good health. The receptor chain draws on TRBV27 and TRBJ2-7, and the D gene may be TRBD2, 5 bases matching. Sequencing was done on a sample of T cells isolated from PBMCs. This receptor carries the CDR3 CASSFSSSVKYEQYF. The nucleotides read TGTGCCAGCAGTTTCAGTAGTAGCGTGAAATACGAGCAGTACTTC.